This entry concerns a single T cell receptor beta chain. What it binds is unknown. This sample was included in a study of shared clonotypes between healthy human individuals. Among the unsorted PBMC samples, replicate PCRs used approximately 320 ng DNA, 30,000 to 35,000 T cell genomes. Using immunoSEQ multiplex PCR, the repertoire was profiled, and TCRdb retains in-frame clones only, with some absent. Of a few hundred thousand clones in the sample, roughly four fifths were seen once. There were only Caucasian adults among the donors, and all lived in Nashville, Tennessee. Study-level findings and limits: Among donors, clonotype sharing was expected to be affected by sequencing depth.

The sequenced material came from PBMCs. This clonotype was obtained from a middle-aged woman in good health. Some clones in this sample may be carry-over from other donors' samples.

The CDR3 nucleotides are TGCAGTGCCCTCGGGACCTACGAGCAGTACTTC. Translation gives CSALGTYEQYF. J is TRBJ2-7 and V is TRBV20-1, with a possible D match to TRBD2 (5 bases). Trimming stripped 6 bases from V and 2 bases from J, with 8 bases between. The CDR3 extends over 11 amino acids. The germline CDR1 and CDR2 sequences are DFQATT and SNEGSKA (reference sequence).